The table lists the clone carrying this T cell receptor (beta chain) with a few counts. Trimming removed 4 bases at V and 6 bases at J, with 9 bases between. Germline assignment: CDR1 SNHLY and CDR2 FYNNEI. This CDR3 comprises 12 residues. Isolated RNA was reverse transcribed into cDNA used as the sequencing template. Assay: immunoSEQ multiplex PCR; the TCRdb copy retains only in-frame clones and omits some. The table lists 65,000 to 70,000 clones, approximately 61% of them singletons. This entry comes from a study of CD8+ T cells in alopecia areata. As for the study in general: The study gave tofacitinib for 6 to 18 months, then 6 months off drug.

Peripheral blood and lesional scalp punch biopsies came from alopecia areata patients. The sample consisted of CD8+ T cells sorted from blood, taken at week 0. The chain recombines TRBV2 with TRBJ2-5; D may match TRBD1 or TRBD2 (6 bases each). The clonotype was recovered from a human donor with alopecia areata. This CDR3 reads CASSVGGKTQYF. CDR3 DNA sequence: TGTGCCAGCAGTGTGGGGGGCAAGACCCAGTACTTC. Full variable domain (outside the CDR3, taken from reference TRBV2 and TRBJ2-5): EPEVTQTPSHQVTQMGQEVILRCVPISNHLYFYWYRQILGQKVEFLVSFYNNEISEKSEIFDDQFSVERPDGSNFTLKIRSTKLEDSAMYFCASSVGGKTQYFGPGTRLLVL.